This TCR beta chain was obtained from a study of blood T cells in healthy people across ages. The V end lost 6 bases, the J end lost 7 bases, and 15 bases lay between the germline ends. The CDR3 consists of 13 residues. Through a sample-barcoded 5' primer and a J-beta primer mix, a second PCR was run for 7 to 11 cycles. TCRdb passed the 5' RACE reads through MiXCR, listing each CDR3 protein once. Altogether 1,800,000 or so distinct CDR3 sequences are present, roughly two fifths being singletons, with the ten largest covering more than 20%. Sequenced sample: blood. This clonotype originated in a human donor in good health. The rearrangement uses TRBV12-3 or TRBV12-4 and TRBJ2-5; D may be TRBD1 (5 bases). The CDR3 protein is CASSFQGSGTQYF. CDR3 in DNA: TGTGCCAGCAGCTTCCAGGGTAGTGGGACCCAGTACTTC.